This T cell receptor beta chain appears in the sequencing data of a study of cytomegalovirus exposure and HLA in healthy donors. PCR involved 60 Vbeta and 13 Jbeta primers. Sequencing was performed with immunoSEQ multiplex PCR; in TCRdb, only in-frame clones are kept and a portion is missing. The sample has about 98,000 clones; around 60% are singletons. This CDR3 has 13 residues. Germline V gene sequence: CDR1 KGHSH, CDR2 LQKENI. Trimming removed 4 bases from V and 6 bases from J, with 12 bases in between. This chain links TRBV18 with TRBJ1-2, with D unclear. The sample was PBMCs. This sequence was found in a human donor in good health. CDR3 nucleotides: TGTGCCAGCTCACAGACTCACGGGGATGGCTACACCTTC. Residues: CASSQTHGDGYTF.